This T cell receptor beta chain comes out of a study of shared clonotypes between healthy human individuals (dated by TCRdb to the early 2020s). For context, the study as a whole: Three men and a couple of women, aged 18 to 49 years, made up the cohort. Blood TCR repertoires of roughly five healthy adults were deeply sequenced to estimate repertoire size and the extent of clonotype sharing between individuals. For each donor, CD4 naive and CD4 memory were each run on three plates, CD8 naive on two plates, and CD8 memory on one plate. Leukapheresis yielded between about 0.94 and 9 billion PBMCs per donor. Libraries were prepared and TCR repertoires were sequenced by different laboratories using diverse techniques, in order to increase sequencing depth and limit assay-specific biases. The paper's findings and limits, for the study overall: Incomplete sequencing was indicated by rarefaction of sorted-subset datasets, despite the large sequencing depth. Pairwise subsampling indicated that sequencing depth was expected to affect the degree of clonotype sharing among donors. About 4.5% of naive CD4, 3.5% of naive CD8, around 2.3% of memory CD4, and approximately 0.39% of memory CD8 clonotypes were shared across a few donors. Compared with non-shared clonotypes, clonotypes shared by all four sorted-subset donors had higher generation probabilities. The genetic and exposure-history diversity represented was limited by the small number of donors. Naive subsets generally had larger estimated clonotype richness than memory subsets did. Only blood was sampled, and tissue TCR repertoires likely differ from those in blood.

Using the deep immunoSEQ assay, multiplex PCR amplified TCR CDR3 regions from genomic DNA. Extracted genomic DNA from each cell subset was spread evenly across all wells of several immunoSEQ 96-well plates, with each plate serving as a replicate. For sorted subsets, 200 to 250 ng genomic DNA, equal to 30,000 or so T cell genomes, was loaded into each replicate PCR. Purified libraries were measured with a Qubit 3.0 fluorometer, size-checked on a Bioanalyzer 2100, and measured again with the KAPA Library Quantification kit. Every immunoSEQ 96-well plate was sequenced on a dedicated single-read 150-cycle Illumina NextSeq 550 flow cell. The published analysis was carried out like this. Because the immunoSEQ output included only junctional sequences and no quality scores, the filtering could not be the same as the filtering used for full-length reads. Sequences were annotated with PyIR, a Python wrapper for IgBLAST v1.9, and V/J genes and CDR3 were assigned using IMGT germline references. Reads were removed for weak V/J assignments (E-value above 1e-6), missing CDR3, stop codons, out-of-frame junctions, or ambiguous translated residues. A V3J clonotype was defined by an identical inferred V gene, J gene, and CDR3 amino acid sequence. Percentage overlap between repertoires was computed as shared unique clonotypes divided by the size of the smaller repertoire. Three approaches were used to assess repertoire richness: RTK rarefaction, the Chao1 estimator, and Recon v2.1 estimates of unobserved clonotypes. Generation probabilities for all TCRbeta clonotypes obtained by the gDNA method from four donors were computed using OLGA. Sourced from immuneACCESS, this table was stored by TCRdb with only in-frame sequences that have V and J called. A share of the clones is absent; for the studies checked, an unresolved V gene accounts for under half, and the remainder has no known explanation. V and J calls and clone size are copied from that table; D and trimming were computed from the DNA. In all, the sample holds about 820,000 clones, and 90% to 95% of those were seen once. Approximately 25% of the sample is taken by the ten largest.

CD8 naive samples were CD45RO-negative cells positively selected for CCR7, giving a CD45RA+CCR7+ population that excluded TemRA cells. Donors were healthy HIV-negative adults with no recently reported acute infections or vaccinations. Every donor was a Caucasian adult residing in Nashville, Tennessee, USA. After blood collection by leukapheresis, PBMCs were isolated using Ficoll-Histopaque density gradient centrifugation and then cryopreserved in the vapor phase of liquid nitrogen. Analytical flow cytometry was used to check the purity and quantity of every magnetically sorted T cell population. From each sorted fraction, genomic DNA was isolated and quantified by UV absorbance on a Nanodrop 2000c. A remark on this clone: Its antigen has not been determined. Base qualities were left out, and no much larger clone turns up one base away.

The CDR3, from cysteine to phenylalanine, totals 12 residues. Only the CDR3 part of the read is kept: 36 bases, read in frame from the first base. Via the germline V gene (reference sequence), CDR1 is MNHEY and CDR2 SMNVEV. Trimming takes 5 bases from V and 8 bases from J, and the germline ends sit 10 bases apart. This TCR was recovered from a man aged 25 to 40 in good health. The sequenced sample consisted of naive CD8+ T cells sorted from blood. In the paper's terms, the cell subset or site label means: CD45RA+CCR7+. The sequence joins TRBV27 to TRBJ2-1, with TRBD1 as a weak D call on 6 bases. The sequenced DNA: TGTGCCAGCAGTGGGACAATCGATGAGCAGTTCTTC. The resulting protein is CASSGTIDEQFF.